A single T cell receptor beta chain is shown here with its context. The target antigen is unknown. V gave up 8 bases and J gave up 3 bases; unmatched junction bases: 4. The CDR3 is made up of 14 amino acids. Germline CDR1 WSHSY, CDR2 SAAADI. The data derive from a study of CD8 T cells in ankylosing spondylitis. Study findings and constraints: Both synovial fluid and blood in reactive arthritis had previously been reported to carry some motif variants. Blood from ankylosing spondylitis patients appeared to carry a characteristic eight-variant TCR beta motif. The disease-linked clones had a CD8+ phenotype and low blood frequencies. From matched ankylosing spondylitis synovial fluid, disease-linked clones were reportedly recovered at significantly enriched levels.

Using quantitative 5'-RACE with molecular barcodes, the authors made TCR beta libraries. TCRdb processed the 5' RACE reads anew with MiXCR; each CDR3 protein has one entry. This sample has approximately 400,000 distinct CDR3 sequences, with roughly 26% found just once. The origin of this receptor is a male donor with ankylosing spondylitis. The specimen was blood, either unsorted or a sorted T cell fraction (not recorded which). The chain joins TRBV10-2 to TRBJ2-3, with 11 bases matching TRBD1. This CDR3 is CASGGQGVTDTQYF. In DNA form, the CDR3 reads TGCGCCAGCGGGGGACAGGGGGTAACAGATACGCAGTATTTT.